The 6 T cell receptor beta chains below all came from one sample that was sequenced in a study of CD8 T cells in ankylosing spondylitis. TCRdb reprocessed the 5' RACE reads via MiXCR and lists one record per CDR3 protein. The repertoire holds around 25,000 distinct CDR3 sequences, with 13% as singletons. The sample was blood. The receptors originated from a male donor with ankylosing spondylitis or in good health (not recorded which).

V usage is TRBV5-1 and J usage is TRBJ2-6, with 12 bases fitting TRBD2. V trimming: 4 bases; J trimming: 4 bases; junction bases outside the gene matches: 6. Germline V CDR1 and CDR2: SGHRS, YFSETQ. CDR3 length: 17 amino acids. The CDR3 region is CASSRLAGEAGANVLTF. The CDR3 region has the DNA TGCGCCAGCAGCAGACTAGCGGGAGAGGCCGGGGCCAACGTCCTGACTTTC.

The J gene is TRBJ2-2, the V gene TRBV11-3; D remains ambiguous. The CDR3 extends over 14 amino acids. Per germline, CDR1 SGHNT and CDR2 YENEEA. V was clipped by 1 base and J by 2 bases, with 5 bases between them. This chain's CDR3 is CASSLGGNTGELFF. Here the CDR3 DNA reads TGTGCCAGCAGCTTAGGGGGAAACACCGGGGAGCTGTTTTTT. Drawing the rest from reference TRBV11-3 and TRBJ2-2, the complete variable domain is EAGVVQSPRYKIIEKKQPVAFWCNPISGHNTLYWYLQNLGQGPELLIRYENEEAVDDSQLPKDRFSAERLKGVDSTLKIQPAELGDSAVYLCASSLGGNTGELFFGEGSRLTVL.

This clonotype has ten or more counts. The rearrangement links TRBV6-1 to TRBJ2-2; no definite D call. The CDR3 spans 12 residues. V was pared by 5 bases and J by 3 bases, with 4 bases between. Germline CDR1 and CDR2: MNHNS and SASEGT. The CDR3 DNA follows: TGTGCCAGCAGTTCCTACACCGGGGAGCTGTTTTTT. Its translation: CASSSYTGELFF.

The count of this clonotype is one. V is TRBV29-1 and J is TRBJ2-1; D is uncertain. Looked up from germline, CDR1 is SQVTM and CDR2 is ANQGSEA. Trimming shortened V by 4 bases and J by 4 bases, and 14 bases separated the two germline ends. The CDR3 loop spans 14 amino acids. The CDR3 coding sequence is TGCAGCGTTGCCGGTGGAAAGGGTTACAATGAGCAGTTCTTC. Amino acids: CSVAGGKGYNEQFF.

In this sample, this clonotype turned up many times. V usage is TRBV28 and J usage is TRBJ1-5; D remains ambiguous. Germline loops: CDR1 MDHEN, CDR2 SYDVKM. The CDR3 consists of 12 residues. Between the trimmed V and J ends, which lost 1 base and 7 bases, there was a span of 5 bases. The CDR3 DNA reads TGTGCCAGCAGTTTATCTGTCCAGCCCCAGCATTTT. Translation gives CASSLSVQPQHF.

Ten or more counts support this clonotype. The V gene is TRBV20-1, the J gene TRBJ1-1; D call uncertain. CDR3 length equals 12 residues. V lost 3 bases, J lost 4 bases, and 9 bases lay in between. Germline V gives CDR1 DFQATT, CDR2 SNEGSKA (reference sequence). CDR3 sequence: CSASLGFTEAFF. Here the CDR3 DNA reads TGCAGTGCTAGTCTTGGGTTCACTGAAGCTTTCTTT.